The rows below give T cell receptor beta chains drawn from one sample of a study of CD8 T cells in ankylosing spondylitis. TCRdb reprocessed the 5' RACE reads via MiXCR and lists one record per CDR3 protein. This table holds more than 250,000 distinct CDR3 sequences, approximately 8.2% found once. Material: blood, either unsorted or a sorted T cell fraction (not recorded which). The receptors stem from a male donor with ankylosing spondylitis. The CDR3 runs from the conserved cysteine through the conserved F or W. Fields, in order: clone size, J gene, V gene, D gene, CDR3 DNA, CDR3 protein. The D gene is left open where the match is weak. Expanded clones get a size class; other rows say once, few or many, or leave the size out.

>once|TRBJ2-5|TRBV2|.
TGTGCCACCACGAGCCCCCGACGCTGGGAGACCCAGTACTTC
CATTSPRRWETQYF
>.|TRBJ2-5|TRBV10-2|TRBD2
TGCGCCAGCTCCGGGACTAGCGGGACTTTTTCAGAGACCCAGTACTTC
CASSGTSGTFSETQYF
>few|TRBJ2-2|TRBV7-3|TRBD2
TGTGCCAGCAGCTTCTCCGGGACTAGAGCTTCCGGGGAGCTGTTTTTT
CASSFSGTRASGELFF
>.|TRBJ2-7|TRBV5-1|TRBD1
TGCGCCAGCAGGGACGGGACAGCCGGCTCCTACGAGCAGTACTTC
CASRDGTAGSYEQYF
>.|TRBJ2-7|TRBV5-1|TRBD1
TGCGCCAGCAGCGAGGGACAGACCCCCTACGAGCAGTACTTC
CASSEGQTPYEQYF
>few|TRBJ2-3|TRBV4-2|.
TGTGCCAGCAGCCAAGTAGGCGACCGAGATACGCAGTATTTT
CASSQVGDRDTQYF
>.|TRBJ2-3|TRBV20-1|.
TGCAGTACAAGGGGGGAGGAGGCTCACGATACGCAGTATTTT
CSTRGEEAHDTQYF
>few|TRBJ2-3|TRBV12-3/TRBV12-4|.
TGTGCCAGCAGTTTAGGTCCTGGCGGTAGCACAGATACGCAGTATTTT
CASSLGPGGSTDTQYF
>many|TRBJ1-1|TRBV5-1|.
TGCGCCAGCAGCTCCACATCGGGAGCCACTGAAGCTTTCTTT
CASSSTSGATEAFF
>.|TRBJ2-7|TRBV9|TRBD1
TGTGCCAGCAGCGCGGCCGGGACAGGGCCCTACGAGCAGTACTTC
CASSAAGTGPYEQYF
>few|TRBJ2-7|TRBV18|TRBD2
TGTGCCAGCTCACCAGAGCGGGGCTCCTACGAGCAGTACTTC
CASSPERGSYEQYF
>many|TRBJ2-3|TRBV15|.
TGTGCCACCAGCAGAGCCCGCCCAGATACGCAGTATTTT
CATSRARPDTQYF
>few|TRBJ1-1|TRBV5-1|TRBD1
TGCGCCAGCAGCTCGGGACAGGGGATGAACACTGAAGCTTTCTTT
CASSSGQGMNTEAFF
>many|TRBJ2-7|TRBV5-1|.
TGCGCCAGCAGCCTGATGTTGGGGAGCTCCTACGAGCAGTACTTC
CASSLMLGSSYEQYF
>many|TRBJ2-1|TRBV27|TRBD2
TGTGCCAGCAGTTACCGACTAGCGGGAGAGTGGGAACAAGCTGAGCAGTTCTTC
CASSYRLAGEWEQAEQFF
>.|TRBJ1-1|TRBV6-2/TRBV6-3|.
TGTGCCAGCAAATTCGGGAGTCCGACTGAAGCTTTCTTT
CASKFGSPTEAFF
>few|TRBJ2-3|TRBV20-1|.
TGCAGTGCTAGAGACCCCATGGCAACCAGCACAGATACGCAGTATTTT
CSARDPMATSTDTQYF
>.|TRBJ1-1|TRBV5-6|TRBD1
TGTGCCAGCAGGATTCGAGGACAGGGGGTTCAAGCTTTCTTT
CASRIRGQGVQAFF
>few|TRBJ2-3|TRBV5-1|.
TGCGCCAGCAGCTTGGAGGACCGACGGGGCACAGATACGCAGTATTTT
CASSLEDRRGTDTQYF
>many|TRBJ2-5|TRBV10-3|.
TGTGCCATCAGTGGGGAGCTCGAGACCCAGTACTTC
CAISGELETQYF
>.|TRBJ2-7|TRBV5-1|.
TGCGCCAGCAGCTCCCAGGGTTATGAGCCCTACGAGCAGTACTTC
CASSSQGYEPYEQYF
>few|TRBJ2-7|TRBV6-1|TRBD1
TGTGCCAGCAATACAGGGGTCCTCTCCTACGAGCAGTACTTC
CASNTGVLSYEQYF
>many|TRBJ2-1|TRBV10-3|TRBD2
TGTGCCATCAGTGAGAGCGGGGAGGATGGGGAGCAGTTCTTC
CAISESGEDGEQFF
>few|TRBJ2-3|TRBV4-1|TRBD1
TGCGCCAGCAGCCGGGCCTCGACAGGGTGGACAGATACGCAGTATTTT
CASSRASTGWTDTQYF
>.|TRBJ2-5|TRBV7-7|.
TGTGCTAGCAGCTTAGCCGAACTACTGCTAGGCTCACCGGGGACCCAGTACTTC
CASSLAELLLGSPGTQYF
>few|TRBJ2-2|TRBV20-1|TRBD2
TGCAGTGCTAGAGATTGGGCTAGCGGCCTCCGGACCGGGGAGCTGTTTTTT
CSARDWASGLRTGELFF
>many|TRBJ2-1|TRBV20-1|TRBD2
TGCAGTGCAGATTTAGCGGGAGGCTCCTACAATGAGCAGTTCTTC
CSADLAGGSYNEQFF
>.|TRBJ2-1|TRBV12-3/TRBV12-4|.
TGTGCCAGCAGTTTGGGGCGGGTTGAGCAGTTCTTC
CASSLGRVEQFF
>many|TRBJ1-6|TRBV28|TRBD1
TGTGCCAGCAGTTCCGGGACAGGTTCACCCCTCCACTTT
CASSSGTGSPLHF
>.|TRBJ2-3|TRBV7-3|.
TGTGCCAGCAGCTTAAGGGCGGAGGCTAGCACAGATACGCAGTATTTT
CASSLRAEASTDTQYF
>.|TRBJ2-1|TRBV4-3|.
TGCGCCAGCAGCCATACTAGCTTGGGGGGCGAGCAGTTCTTC
CASSHTSLGGEQFF
>many|TRBJ1-1|TRBV11-2|.
TGTGCCAGCAGTGACACGGTGGAAGCTTTCTTT
CASSDTVEAFF
>many|TRBJ1-1|TRBV7-9|TRBD1
TGTGCCAGCAGCCTGGACAGGGTAAGCACTGAAGCTTTCTTT
CASSLDRVSTEAFF
>few|TRBJ2-2|TRBV7-6|.
TGTGCCAGCAGCCCTGAATCCGCGGCGAACACCGGGGAGCTGTTTTTT
CASSPESAANTGELFF
>few|TRBJ2-1|TRBV9|TRBD2
TGTGCCAGCAGCGTAGACGTGGGAGGGCCTGAGCAGTTCTTC
CASSVDVGGPEQFF
>.|TRBJ2-7|TRBV12-3/TRBV12-4|TRBD1
TGTGCCAGCAGTTTTTGGGGGACAGGGGCCTACGAGCAGTACTTC
CASSFWGTGAYEQYF
>many|TRBJ2-1|TRBV11-2|.
TGTGCCAGCAGCTCATCCGGTCAGGGCGAGCAGTTCTTC
CASSSSGQGEQFF
>.|TRBJ2-7|TRBV5-6|TRBD2
TGTGCCAGCAGCCGGGGGGGGGCCCGCGAGCAGTACTTC
CASSRGGAREQYF
>many|TRBJ2-1|TRBV10-3|TRBD2
TGTGCCATCAGTGACTTGGGGATTGGGACTAGCGGTTACAATGAGCAGTTCTTC
CAISDLGIGTSGYNEQFF
>few|TRBJ1-2|TRBV19|.
TGTGCCAGTAGTATCAGGCGAGAGAGTGATGGCTACACCTTC
CASSIRRESDGYTF
>.|TRBJ2-5|TRBV2|TRBD2
TGTGCCACTTCCAGGGAGGGAGGGGAGACCCAGTACTTC
CATSREGGETQYF
>many|TRBJ1-1|TRBV7-9|.
TGTGCCAGCAGCTTAGGCAGGGTGGGAACTGAAGCTTTCTTT
CASSLGRVGTEAFF
>few|TRBJ1-6|TRBV9|.
TGTGCCAGCAGCGTAGGGCGGGGGCCCTCCTCACCCCTCCACTTT
CASSVGRGPSSPLHF
>.|TRBJ2-5|TRBV5-1|TRBD1
TGCGCCAGCAGCTTGAGGGACAGCCAAGAGACCCAGTACTTC
CASSLRDSQETQYF
>.|TRBJ2-7|TRBV27|TRBD2
TGTGCCAGCAGTTTGGGAGCTAGCGGGAGGGCGGGCTACGAGCAGTACTTC
CASSLGASGRAGYEQYF
>.|TRBJ2-2|TRBV24-1|.
TGTGCCACCAGTGAAGGGTACCCCACCGGGGAGCTGTTTTTT
CATSEGYPTGELFF
>.|TRBJ2-3|TRBV2|TRBD2
TGTGCCAGCAGTGAGGATGCCAGCGGGGAAGGAGATACGCAGTATTTT
CASSEDASGEGDTQYF
>few|TRBJ1-4|TRBV15|TRBD1
TGTGCCACCAGCAACAGGGGTGCTAATGAAAAACTGTTTTTT
CATSNRGANEKLFF
>.|TRBJ2-3|TRBV7-3|.
TGTGCCAGCAGCTTGACTAGGCCAGATACGCAGTATTTT
CASSLTRPDTQYF
>.|TRBJ2-7|TRBV5-1|TRBD1
TGCGCCAGCAGCTTGGAGGGGGCCGTTGCCTACGAGCAGTACTTC
CASSLEGAVAYEQYF